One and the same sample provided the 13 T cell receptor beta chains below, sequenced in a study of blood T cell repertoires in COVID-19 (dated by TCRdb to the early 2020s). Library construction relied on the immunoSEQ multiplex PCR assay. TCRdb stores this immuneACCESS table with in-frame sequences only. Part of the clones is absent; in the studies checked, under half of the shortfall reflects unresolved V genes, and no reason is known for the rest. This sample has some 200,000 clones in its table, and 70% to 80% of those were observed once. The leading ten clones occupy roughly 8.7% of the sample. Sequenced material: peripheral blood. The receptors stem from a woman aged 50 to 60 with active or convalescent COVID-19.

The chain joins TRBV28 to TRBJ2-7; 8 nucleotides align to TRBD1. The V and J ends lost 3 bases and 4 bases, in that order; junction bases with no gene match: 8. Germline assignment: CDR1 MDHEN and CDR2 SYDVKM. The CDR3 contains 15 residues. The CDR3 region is CASSLGAGGMYEQYF. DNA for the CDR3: TGTGCCAGCAGTTTGGGGGCAGGGGGCATGTACGAGCAGTACTTC.

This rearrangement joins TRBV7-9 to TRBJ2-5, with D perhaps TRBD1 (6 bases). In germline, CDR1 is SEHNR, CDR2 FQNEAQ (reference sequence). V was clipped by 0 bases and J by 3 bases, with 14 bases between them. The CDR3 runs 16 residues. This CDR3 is CASSLAIPGDKETQYF. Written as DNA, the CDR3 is TGTGCCAGCAGCTTAGCAATCCCTGGGGACAAAGAGACCCAGTACTTC.

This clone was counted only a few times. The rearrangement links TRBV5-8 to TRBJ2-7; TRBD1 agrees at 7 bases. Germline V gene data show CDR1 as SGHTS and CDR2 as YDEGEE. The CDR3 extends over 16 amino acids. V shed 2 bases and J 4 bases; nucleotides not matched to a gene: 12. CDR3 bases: TGTGCCAGCAGCTTAACCTACGGGACAGACTCTTACGAGCAGTACTTC. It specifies CASSLTYGTDSYEQYF.

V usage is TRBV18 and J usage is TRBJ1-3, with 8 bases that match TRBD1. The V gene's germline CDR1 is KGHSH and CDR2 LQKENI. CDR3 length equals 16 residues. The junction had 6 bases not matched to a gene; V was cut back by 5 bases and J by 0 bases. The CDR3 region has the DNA TGTGCCAGCTCAGCCGGACAGGGCGGCTCTGGAAACACCATATATTTT. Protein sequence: CASSAGQGGSGNTIYF.

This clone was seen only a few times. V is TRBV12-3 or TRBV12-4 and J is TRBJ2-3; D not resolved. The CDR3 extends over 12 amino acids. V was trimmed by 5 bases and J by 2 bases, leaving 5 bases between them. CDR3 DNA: TGTGCCAGCAGTCAGATCACAGATACGCAGTATTTT. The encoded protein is CASSQITDTQYF.

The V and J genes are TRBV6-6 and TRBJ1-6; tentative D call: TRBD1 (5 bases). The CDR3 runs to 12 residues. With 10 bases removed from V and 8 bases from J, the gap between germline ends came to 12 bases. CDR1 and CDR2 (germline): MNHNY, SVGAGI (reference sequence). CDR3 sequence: CATGNWDSPLHF. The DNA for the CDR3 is TGTGCCACAGGGAATTGGGATTCACCCCTCCACTTT.

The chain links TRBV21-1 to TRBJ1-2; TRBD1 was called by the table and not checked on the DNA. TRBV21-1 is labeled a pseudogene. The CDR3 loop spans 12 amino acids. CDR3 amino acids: CASPRLDDGYTF. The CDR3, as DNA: TGTGCCAGCCCCAGGCTTGACGATGGCTACACCTTC.

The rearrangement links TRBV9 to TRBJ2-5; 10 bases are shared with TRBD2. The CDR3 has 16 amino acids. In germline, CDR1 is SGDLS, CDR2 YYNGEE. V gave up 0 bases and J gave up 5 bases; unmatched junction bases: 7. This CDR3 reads CASSVGSGGAGETQYF. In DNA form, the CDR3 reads TGTGCCAGCAGCGTAGGCAGCGGGGGGGCCGGGGAGACCCAGTACTTC.

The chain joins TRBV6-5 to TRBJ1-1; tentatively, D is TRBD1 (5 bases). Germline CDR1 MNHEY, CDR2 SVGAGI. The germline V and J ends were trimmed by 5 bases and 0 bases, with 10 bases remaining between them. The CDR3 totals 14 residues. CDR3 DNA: TGTGCCAGCAGTCAGCAGGGCTTGAACACTGAAGCTTTCTTT. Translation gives CASSQQGLNTEAFF.

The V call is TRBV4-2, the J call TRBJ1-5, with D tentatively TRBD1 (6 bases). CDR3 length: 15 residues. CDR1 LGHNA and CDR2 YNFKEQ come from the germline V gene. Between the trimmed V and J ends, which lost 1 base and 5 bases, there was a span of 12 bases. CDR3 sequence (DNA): TGTGCCAGCAGCCAAGTATCAGGGGATGATCAGCCCCAGCATTTT. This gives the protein CASSQVSGDDQPQHF.

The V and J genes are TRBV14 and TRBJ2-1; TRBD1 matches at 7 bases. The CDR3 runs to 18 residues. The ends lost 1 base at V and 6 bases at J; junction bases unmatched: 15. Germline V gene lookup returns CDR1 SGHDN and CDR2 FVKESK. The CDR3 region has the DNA TGTGCCAGCAGCCAAGTGACAGGGTACTCTACTAAATCCAATGAGCAGTTCTTC. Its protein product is CASSQVTGYSTKSNEQFF.

The CDR3 DNA is TGTGCCAGCAGCTTAGTGTTAGCGGGAATCTTCTCTGGGGCCAACGTCCTGACTTTC. Residues: CASSLVLAGIFSGANVLTF. The rearrangement uses TRBV7-2 and TRBJ2-6; TRBD2 matches at 8 bases. CDR1 and CDR2 (germline): SGHTA, FQGNSA. V lost 1 base, J lost 0 bases, and 8 bases stayed unmatched. CDR3 length equals 19 residues.

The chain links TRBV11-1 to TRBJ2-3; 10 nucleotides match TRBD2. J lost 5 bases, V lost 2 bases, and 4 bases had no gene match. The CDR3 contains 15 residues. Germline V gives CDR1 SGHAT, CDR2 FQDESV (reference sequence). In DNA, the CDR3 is TGTGCCAGCAGCTTAAGCGGGAGGGCGGAAGATACGCAGTATTTT. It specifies CASSLSGRAEDTQYF.